Listed below are T cell receptor beta chains from one sample, sequenced in a study of blood T cell repertoires in COVID-19. Clones were read by immunoSEQ multiplex PCR, and TCRdb kept only the in-frame ones, dropping some. This table holds approximately 200,000 clones, roughly 82% found once. Material: PBMCs or T cells enriched from blood (not recorded which). The receptors derive from a man in his forties who had recovered from COVID-19. CDR3s leave out the opening cysteine and the closing phenylalanine or tryptophan. The size field is filled for only some rows; it gives once, few, many or a size class.

abundance,v_gene,CDR3aa
.,TRBV9,ASSVDLGDTEAF
once,TRBV7-3,ASSLRLAASTDTQY
.,TRBV28,ASSLWTSGVSPLH
.,TRBV7-9,ASSLADGTGSLDTQY
.,TRBV18,ASSRNRGQQETQY
.,TRBV5-1,ASSLGEGYNEQF
.,TRBV28,ASSVGQNYGYT
once,TRBV5-6,ASSLGQGRNQAQH
.,TRBV6-5,ASMRSRNQPQH
.,TRBV2,ASSWTSGITGELF
.,TRBV23-1,ASSRETGCTEAF
.,TRBV7-3,ASSYRGQNTEAF
.,TRBV6-1,ASSDLAGTGLTDTQY
.,TRBV11-3,ASSMTRSTEAF
.,TRBV6-2/TRBV6-3,ASSHDWAPGTGELF
.,TRBV7-2,ASSFPGQMRTINYGYT
.,TRBV28,ASSLNGGGYGYT
.,TRBV5-1,ASSLGQGERPQH
once,TRBV2,ASSLDFAKNIQY
.,TRBV4-1,ASSQVPLRGGSSGANVLT
.,TRBV6-5,ASSGVNSGRETQY
.,TRBV28,ASRGQNSPLH
.,TRBV30,AWSGAGGQPQH
.,TRBV5-1,ASSPGGDGYGYT
.,TRBV30,AWSAGGGNTIY
.,TRBV28,ASRPPGYPTEAF
.,TRBV18,ASSQGASSNQPQH
few,TRBV2,ASTEWLGVQGGRDNEQF
.,TRBV9,ASSEDGGHNEQF
.,TRBV15,ATAGGTGELF
.,TRBV18,ASSPTTGRAGELF
.,TRBV7-8,ASSRVTGNTEAF
.,TRBV27,ASSALDSAGPDTQY
.,TRBV19,ASSITTSGQETQY
.,TRBV5-8,ASSTEQGWVDTQY
once,TRBV9,ASSVGQGNEQY
.,TRBV15,ATSRATGLGETQY
.,TRBV5-1,ASILIGELF
.,TRBV28,ASSFPRGSNEQY
.,TRBV2,ASSAPRSPETQY
.,TRBV19,ASVRYQGVHEQY
.,TRBV12-5,ASGSLTGHQETQY
.,TRBV6-5,ASSYFYGANTEAF
.,TRBV5-1,ASSLEDRAYYEQY